A selection of T cell receptor beta chains follows, all from one sample in a study of human T cells and chemical hapten exposure. TCRdb reanalysed the RACE reads using MiXCR and keeps one entry per CDR3 protein. The table shows about 80,000 distinct CDR3 sequences, with 12% to 15% occurring only once. The input for sequencing was whole blood, taken in connection with sensitization to the hapten diphenylcyclopropenone (DPC). Source of these receptors: a woman between 50 and 59 years old with alopecia areata. Some clones in this sample may be carry-over from other donors' samples. CDR3s include the opening cysteine and the closing phenylalanine or tryptophan. D genes are given only for firm matches. Rows may omit the clone size; those that give it use once, few, many or a size class.

V	D	J	size	CDR3	DNA
TRBV20-1	.	TRBJ2-5	.	CSARPGTRLGQTQYF	TGCAGTGCTAGACCTGGGACTCGCCTCGGACAGACCCAGTACTTC
TRBV11-2	TRBD1	TRBJ1-1	few	CASSLTGDSEAFF	TGTGCCAGCAGCTTAACAGGGGACTCTGAAGCTTTCTTT
TRBV14	.	TRBJ2-2	.	CASSHPGGRGPVRTGELFF	TGTGCCAGCAGCCACCCTGGGGGCAGGGGCCCTGTGAGGACCGGGGAGCTGTTTTTT
TRBV12-3/TRBV12-4	.	TRBJ2-7	.	CASSTLHEQYF	TGTGCCAGCAGCACCCTCCACGAGCAGTACTTC
TRBV29-1	TRBD2	TRBJ2-1	.	CSAGTSVGYEQFF	TGCAGCGCCGGGACTAGCGTAGGGTATGAGCAGTTCTTC
TRBV20-1	.	TRBJ2-3	.	CSASLAGTDTQYF	TGCAGTGCTAGTCTGGCCGGGACAGATACGCAGTATTTT
TRBV6-1	.	TRBJ2-7	many	CASIEPFGGPRNEQYF	TGTGCCAGCATCGAGCCCTTTGGGGGCCCAAGAAACGAGCAGTACTTC
TRBV5-5	.	TRBJ1-1	.	CASSPRGTEAFF	TGTGCCAGCAGCCCTAGGGGCACTGAAGCTTTCTTT
TRBV27	.	TRBJ2-7	.	CASSLRQVAYEQYF	TGTGCCAGCAGTTTACGGCAGGTTGCCTACGAGCAGTACTTC
TRBV20-1	TRBD1	TRBJ2-3	few	CSANPSEGAITDTQYF	TGCAGTGCTAATCCCAGTGAGGGGGCTATCACAGATACGCAGTATTTT
TRBV11-2	TRBD2	TRBJ2-5	.	CASSLSASGRQETQYF	TGTGCCAGCAGCTTATCGGCTAGCGGGAGGCAGGAGACCCAGTACTTC
TRBV10-3	.	TRBJ2-7	few	CAISGGSGYEQYF	TGTGCCATCAGTGGTGGTAGCGGCTACGAGCAGTACTTC
TRBV20-1	.	TRBJ1-5	few	CSARDRFRENQPQHF	TGCAGTGCTAGAGATCGATTCAGGGAAAATCAGCCCCAGCATTTT
TRBV20-1	TRBD2	TRBJ2-1	.	CSAREVYWTSGRSSYNEQFF	TGCAGTGCTAGAGAAGTTTACTGGACTAGCGGGAGGAGCTCCTACAATGAGCAGTTCTTC
TRBV7-9	.	TRBJ1-1	.	CASSLLDYTEAFF	TGTGCCAGCAGCTTACTGGACTACACTGAAGCTTTCTTT
TRBV30	.	TRBJ1-2	.	CAWTAGTTLEYGYTF	TGTGCCTGGACCGCCGGGACAACATTGGAATATGGCTACACCTTC
TRBV6-5	.	TRBJ2-7	.	CASSYGRTYEQYF	TGTGCCAGCAGTTACGGACGTACCTACGAGCAGTACTTC
TRBV7-2	.	TRBJ1-5	.	CASSLGWTGNQPQHF	TGTGCCAGCAGCTTAGGGTGGACAGGCAATCAGCCCCAGCATTTT
TRBV29-1	TRBD1	TRBJ2-5	.	CSASATGAKTQYF	TGCAGCGCCTCGGCGACAGGGGCGAAGACCCAGTACTTC
TRBV19	.	TRBJ1-5	few	CASSSATGTNNQPQHF	TGTGCCAGTAGTTCAGCGACAGGAACAAACAATCAGCCCCAGCATTTT
TRBV29-1	.	TRBJ2-6	few	CSVDPLAGANVLTF	TGCAGCGTAGATCCCCTGGCGGGGGCCAACGTCCTGACTTTC
TRBV29-1	.	TRBJ2-4	.	CSVVDSKNIQYF	TGCAGCGTTGTGGACAGCAAAAACATTCAGTACTTC